Each of the 20 T cell receptor beta chains below was sequenced from the same sample in a study of T cells in Graves' hyperthyroidism and ophthalmopathy. Amplification of TCR beta CDR3 regions was performed using RNA transcripts as template. Primed by the HTBI set, a first-round RT-PCR was run on the TCR CDR3. One entry per CDR3 protein results from TCRdb running MiXCR on the multiplex PCR reads. The table shows approximately 510,000 distinct CDR3 sequences, with less than 25% occurring only once. Source material: blood. The receptors shown here come from a man between 18 and 29 years old with Graves' hyperthyroidism.

This clonotype was seen ten or more times. This sequence joins TRBV6-1 and TRBJ2-2, with 9 bases fitting TRBD2. The CDR3 is made up of 15 amino acids. Germline V gene data show CDR1 as MNHNS and CDR2 as SASEGT. V lost 6 bases and J lost 3; bases outside the gene matches: 5. The CDR3 sequence is CASSPRGGHTGELFF. CDR3 sequence (DNA): TGTGCCAGCAGCCCGCGGGGGGGCCACACCGGGGAGCTGTTTTTT.

A few counts support this clonotype. This chain connects TRBV5-1 to TRBJ2-1, with D uncertain. Germline lookup yields CDR1 SGHRS and CDR2 YFSETQ. The CDR3 has 12 residues. Trimming left V 0 bases short and J 7 bases short, with 5 bases between. CDR3 sequence reads: CASSLAGNEQFF. The CDR3, as DNA: TGCGCCAGCAGCTTGGCGGGTAATGAGCAGTTCTTC.

This clonotype was seen repeatedly, ten times or more. The V call is TRBV9, the J call TRBJ1-1; 7 nucleotides line up with TRBD1. CDR1 is SGDLS and CDR2 is YYNGEE in the germline V gene. V shed 6 bases, J shed 1 base, and the junction held 6 bases outside the gene matches. The CDR3 is 14 amino acids. As DNA, the CDR3 is TGTGCCAGCAAGAGGGGGCCCCAGAACACTGAAGCTTTCTTT. Translation gives CASKRGPQNTEAFF.

This clonotype showed up many times. V gene TRBV11-2 combines with J gene TRBJ2-7, with D tentatively TRBD2 (5 bases). CDR3 length equals 14 residues. Trimming took 0 bases from V and 2 from J, leaving 8 bases between them. The germline gives CDR1 SGHAT, CDR2 FQNNGV. The CDR3 region is CASSLDTGTYEQYF. The CDR3 region has the DNA TGTGCCAGCAGCTTAGACACGGGAACCTACGAGCAGTACTTC.

In this sample, this clonotype turned up many times. The genes are TRBV6-5 and TRBJ1-1, with TRBD1 matching over 8 bases. Germline V gene data show CDR1 as MNHEY and CDR2 as SVGAGI. The CDR3 extends over 13 amino acids. J was trimmed by 4 bases and V by 9 bases; bases with no gene match: 7. The CDR3 spells CASLRGQSTEAFF. The CDR3 DNA sequence: TGTGCCAGTCTCAGGGGGCAGAGCACTGAAGCTTTCTTT.

This clonotype was detected once. This rearrangement joins TRBV2 to TRBJ2-7; tentatively, D is TRBD1 (6 bases). The germline V and J ends were trimmed by 7 bases and 1 base, with 11 bases remaining between them. There are 13 residues in the CDR3. Germline CDR1 reads SNHLY; CDR2 reads FYNNEI. For the CDR3, the DNA is TGTGCCAGCACCACCAGGGGATCCTACGAGCAGTACTTC. It specifies CASTTRGSYEQYF.

There are many counts of this clonotype. The V gene is TRBV2, the J gene TRBJ2-5; perhaps TRBD1 as D (7 bases). V was shortened by 0 bases and J by 5 bases, with 16 bases between the two germline ends. The CDR3 contains 16 residues. Germline CDR1 is SNHLY and CDR2 is FYNNEI. DNA of the CDR3: TGTGCCAGCAGTGAAGCGGAGCAGGGGGGACAGGAGACCCAGTACTTC. Its protein is CASSEAEQGGQETQYF. Based on the CDR3 plus reference TRBV2 and TRBJ2-5, the full variable domain is EPEVTQTPSHQVTQMGQEVILRCVPISNHLYFYWYRQILGQKVEFLVSFYNNEISEKSEIFDDQFSVERPDGSNFTLKIRSTKLEDSAMYFCASSEAEQGGQETQYFGPGTRLLVL.

This clonotype was counted at least ten times. This chain uses TRBV12-3 or TRBV12-4 with TRBJ1-1; the D is unclear. The CDR3 is 13 residues long. V dropped 6 bases and J dropped 3 bases, with 11 bases sitting between them. DNA of the CDR3: TGTGCCAGCAGCCTCGGATCCTACACTGAAGCTTTCTTT. As protein: CASSLGSYTEAFF.

Many counts were recorded for this clonotype. The rearrangement uses TRBV28 and TRBJ1-5; TRBD1 aligns across 7 bases. The CDR3 runs to 15 residues. The V gene's germline CDR1 is MDHEN and CDR2 SYDVKM. V dropped 3 bases and J dropped 3; count of bases not matched to a gene: 5. CDR3 protein: CASSFQQGNNQPQHF. The CDR3, as DNA: TGTGCCAGCAGTTTTCAACAGGGGAACAATCAGCCCCAGCATTTT.

The table lists this clonotype with many counts. This chain connects TRBV29-1 to TRBJ2-7; D unresolved. The length of the CDR3 is 11 residues. The V end lost 7 bases, the J end lost 0 bases, and 7 bases lay between the germline ends. Germline CDR1 and CDR2: SQVTM and ANQGSEA. The CDR3 DNA reads as TGCAGCGCCGGAAGCTCCTACGAGCAGTACTTC. Protein product: CSAGSSYEQYF.

This clonotype was seen at least ten times. The gene calls are TRBV16 and TRBJ1-2; D perhaps matches TRBD1 (6 bases). Trimming left V 0 bases short and J 0 bases short, with 8 bases between. This CDR3 is 15 amino acids long. Per germline, CDR1 KGHSY and CDR2 FQNENV. CDR3 sequence: CASSQSGTSNYGYTF. DNA of the CDR3: TGTGCCAGCAGCCAATCTGGGACATCTAACTATGGCTACACCTTC.

The chain employs TRBV7-3 and TRBJ2-5; D ambiguous. V was clipped by 1 base and J by 4 bases, with 7 bases between them. This CDR3 has 13 amino acids. Germline V CDR1 and CDR2: SGHTA, FQGTGA. The CDR3 region has the DNA TGTGCCAGCAGCTTAAGAAACGTAGAGACCCAGTACTTC. It is translated as CASSLRNVETQYF.

This clonotype was recorded many times. The genes are TRBV12-3 or TRBV12-4 and TRBJ1-5; no reliable D call. This CDR3 has 13 residues. The V end lost 3 bases, the J end lost 6 bases, and 9 bases lay between the germline ends. For the CDR3, the DNA is TGTGCCAGCAGTTTTGGGTGGACTCAGCCCCAGCATTTT. This gives the protein CASSFGWTQPQHF.

This clonotype has a count of ten or more. The chain links TRBV6-1 to TRBJ1-1, with TRBD1 matching 7 bases. Germline-derived CDR1 and CDR2 are MNHNS and SASEGT. There are 12 residues in the CDR3. V shed 6 bases and J 4 bases; nucleotides not matched to a gene: 2. CDR3 in amino acids: CASSGTATEAFF. The CDR3 DNA is TGTGCCAGCAGCGGGACAGCCACTGAAGCTTTCTTT.

This clonotype has a count of ten or more. This sequence joins TRBV20-1 and TRBJ1-1; D unclear. CDR3 length: 15 amino acids. Germline V lookup: CDR1 DFQATT, CDR2 SNEGSKA (reference sequence). Between the trimmed V and J ends, which lost 5 bases and 1 base, there was a span of 17 bases. The CDR3 DNA reads TGCAGTGCTCCCCTAAGGGCTACACGGAACACTGAAGCTTTCTTT. Protein: CSAPLRATRNTEAFF.

This clonotype was detected ten times or more. This sequence joins TRBV28 and TRBJ2-7; D is undetermined. Trimming removed 5 bases from V and 9 bases from J, with 14 bases in between. The CDR3 spans 12 residues. CDR1 is MDHEN, CDR2 SYDVKM, per germline. This CDR3 reads CASSQWPGGQYF. The DNA for the CDR3 is TGTGCCAGCAGTCAATGGCCCGGCGGGCAGTACTTC.

This clonotype was observed many times. J is TRBJ2-7 and V is TRBV29-1; tentative D call: TRBD1 (6 bases). Trimming left V 6 bases short and J 7 bases short, with 16 bases between. The CDR3 has 12 residues. Germline V gene lookup returns CDR1 SQVTM and CDR2 ANQGSEA. The chain's CDR3 is CSVGHGPVEQYF. DNA for the CDR3: TGCAGCGTGGGACACGGGCCCGTAGAGCAGTACTTC.

The sample holds a few counts of this clonotype. V usage is TRBV28 and J usage is TRBJ2-3; 7 nucleotides line up with TRBD2. Germline V gene data show CDR1 as MDHEN and CDR2 as SYDVKM. Trimming removed 5 bases from V and 6 bases from J; junction bases left unmatched: 5. The CDR3 is 13 amino acids. The CDR3 region is CASSGAGVDTQYF. In DNA, the CDR3 is TGTGCCAGCAGTGGGGCGGGGGTTGATACGCAGTATTTT.

Ten or more counts support this clonotype. This chain's CDR3 is CAWSVAPGLGAFF. The CDR3, as DNA: TGTGCCTGGAGTGTCGCCCCCGGCTTGGGTGCTTTCTTT. V is TRBV30 and J is TRBJ1-1; no clear D gene. CDR1 GTSNPN and CDR2 SVGIG come from the germline V gene (reference sequence). V lost 0 bases, J lost 11 bases, and 16 bases lay in between. The CDR3 has 13 residues.

In its sample, this clonotype was seen many times. The rearrangement joins TRBV28 to TRBJ1-5; D remains ambiguous. The CDR3 is 15 amino acids. The V gene's germline CDR1 is MDHEN and CDR2 SYDVKM. With 8 bases removed from V and 5 bases from J, the gap between germline ends came to 19 bases. The DNA of the CDR3 is TGTGCCAGCGAAACTATCTTGGTCCAGGATCAGCCCCAGCATTTT. Translation: CASETILVQDQPQHF.